The source of this T cell receptor (beta chain) is a study of blood T cell repertoires in COVID-19. Overall study: Spain, Italy and the United States supplied samples that represented acute and convalescent COVID-19.

Germline CDR1 is MNHEY and CDR2 is SVGEGT. V gave up 4 bases and J gave up 3 bases; unmatched junction bases: 3. CDR3 length: 14 amino acids. This clone appeared once. Original handling: Amplification of reference gene primers provided the estimated nucleated cell counts. Sequenced by immunoSEQ multiplex PCR; TCRdb stores in-frame clones only, minus some. That table gives V, J and clone size, and the DNA gave D and trimming. The sample shows fewer than 250,000 clones, around 85% of them seen only once. The sequence derives from a woman in her 70s with acute or convalescent COVID-19. V and J are TRBV6-2 or TRBV6-3 and TRBJ2-1; TRBD2 aligns across 7 bases. What was sequenced was peripheral blood. The CDR3 spells CASSSLAVYNEQFF. For the CDR3, the DNA is TGTGCCAGCAGTTCTCTAGCGGTCTACAATGAGCAGTTCTTC.